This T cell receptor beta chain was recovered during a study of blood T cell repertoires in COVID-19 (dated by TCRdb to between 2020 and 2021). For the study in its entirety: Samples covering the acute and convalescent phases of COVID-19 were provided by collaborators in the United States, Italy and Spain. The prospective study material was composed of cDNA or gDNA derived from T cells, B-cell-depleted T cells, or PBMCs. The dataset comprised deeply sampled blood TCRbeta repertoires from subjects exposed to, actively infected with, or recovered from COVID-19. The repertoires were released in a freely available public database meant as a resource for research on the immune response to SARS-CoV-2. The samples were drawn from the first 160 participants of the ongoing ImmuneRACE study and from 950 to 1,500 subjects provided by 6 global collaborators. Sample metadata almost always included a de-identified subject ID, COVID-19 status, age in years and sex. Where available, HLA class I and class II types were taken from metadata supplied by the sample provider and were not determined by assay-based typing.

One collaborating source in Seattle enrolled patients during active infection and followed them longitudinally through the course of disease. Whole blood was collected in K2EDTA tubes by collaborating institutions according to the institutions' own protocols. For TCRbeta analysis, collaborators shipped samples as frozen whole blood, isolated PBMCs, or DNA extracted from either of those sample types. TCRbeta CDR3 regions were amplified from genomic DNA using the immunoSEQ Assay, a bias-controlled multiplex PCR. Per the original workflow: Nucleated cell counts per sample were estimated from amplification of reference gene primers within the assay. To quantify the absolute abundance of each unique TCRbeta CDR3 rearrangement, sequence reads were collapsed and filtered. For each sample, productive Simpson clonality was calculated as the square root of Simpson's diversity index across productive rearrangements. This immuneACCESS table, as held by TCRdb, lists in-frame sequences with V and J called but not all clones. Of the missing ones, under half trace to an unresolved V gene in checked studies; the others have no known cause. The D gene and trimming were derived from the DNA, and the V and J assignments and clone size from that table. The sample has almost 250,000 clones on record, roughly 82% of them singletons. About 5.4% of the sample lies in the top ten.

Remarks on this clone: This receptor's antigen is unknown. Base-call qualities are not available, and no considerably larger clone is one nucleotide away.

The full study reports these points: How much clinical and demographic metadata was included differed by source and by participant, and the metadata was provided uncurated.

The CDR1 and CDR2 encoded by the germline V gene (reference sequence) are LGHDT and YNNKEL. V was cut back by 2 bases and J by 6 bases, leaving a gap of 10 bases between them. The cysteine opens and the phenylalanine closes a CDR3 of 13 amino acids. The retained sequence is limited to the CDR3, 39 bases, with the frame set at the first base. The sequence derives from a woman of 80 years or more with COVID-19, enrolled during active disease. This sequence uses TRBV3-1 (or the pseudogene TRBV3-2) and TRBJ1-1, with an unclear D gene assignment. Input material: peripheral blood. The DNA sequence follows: TGTGCCAGCAGCCAATGGACTTTGGCTGAAGCTTTCTTT. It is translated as CASSQWTLAEAFF.